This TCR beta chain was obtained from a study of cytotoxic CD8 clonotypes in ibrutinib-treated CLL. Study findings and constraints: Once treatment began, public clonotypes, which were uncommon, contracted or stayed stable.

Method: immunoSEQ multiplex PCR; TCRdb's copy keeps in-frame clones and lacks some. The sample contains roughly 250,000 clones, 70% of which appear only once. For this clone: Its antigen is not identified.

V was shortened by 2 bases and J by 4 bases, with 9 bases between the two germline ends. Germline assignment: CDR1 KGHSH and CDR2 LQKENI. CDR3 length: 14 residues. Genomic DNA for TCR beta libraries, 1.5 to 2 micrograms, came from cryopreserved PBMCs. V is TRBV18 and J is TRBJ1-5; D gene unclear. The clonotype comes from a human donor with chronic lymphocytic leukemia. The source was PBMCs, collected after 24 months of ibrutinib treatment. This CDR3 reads CASSPSRSNQPQHF. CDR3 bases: TGTGCCAGCTCACCATCCCGGAGTAATCAGCCCCAGCATTTT.